This record concerns one TCR beta chain sequence. Its antigen is currently unknown. The sample belongs to a study of CD8+ T cells in alopecia areata. Study-wide points: Sequencing of scalp samples also includes resident alphabeta T cells from normal skin.

RNA was extracted and reverse transcribed into cDNA as the sequencing template. Sequencing was performed with immunoSEQ multiplex PCR; in TCRdb, only in-frame clones are kept and a portion is missing. The table has about 140,000 clones, about three fifths seen once. The length of the CDR3 is 14 residues. The germline gives CDR1 SQVTM, CDR2 ANQGSEA. Germline trimming cut 7 bases from V and 4 bases from J; bases unmatched to any gene: 7. The rearrangement joins TRBV29-1 to TRBJ2-3; 11 positions match TRBD2. The receptor was isolated from a human donor in good health. Sequenced: CD8+ T cells sorted from blood. The CDR3 spells CSGKASGRPDTQYF. The CDR3 nucleotides are TGCAGCGGGAAAGCTAGCGGGAGGCCAGATACGCAGTATTTT.